This T cell receptor beta chain was sequenced in a study of long-term antiretroviral therapy in people with HIV. Per individual, the PBMC samples numbered at least one pre-ART and at least two post-ART. This clone appeared a few times. Between the trimmed V and J ends, which lost 0 bases and 1 base, there was a span of 16 bases. The germline CDR1 and CDR2 sequences are LNHNV and YYDKDF (reference sequence). The CDR3 consists of 17 residues. Run at survey level, the immunoSEQ assay was version v3.0. Libraries were prepared by immunoSEQ multiplex PCR; TCRdb keeps only in-frame clonotypes and omits some of them. This table holds 25,000 to 35,000 clones, over 75% found once.

This material consisted of unsorted PBMCs, taken 1.5 years before starting antiretroviral therapy. This rearrangement joins TRBV15 to TRBJ2-7; the D is unclear. This receptor was taken from a man younger than 35 with HIV. The CDR3 is CATSRDGWRLSSYEQYF. For the CDR3, the DNA is TGTGCCACCAGCAGAGATGGCTGGAGACTTTCGTCCTACGAGCAGTACTTC.